These 25 T cell receptor beta chains were sequenced from one sample in a study of beta chain features in type 1 diabetes. Reverse transcribing all isolated RNA meant expressed TCRB transcripts were sequenced. Some clones are missing from TCRdb's copy, which holds only in-frame ones; the method was immunoSEQ multiplex PCR. The sample has about 360,000 clones; over 10% are singletons. The sample taken for sequencing was naive CD4+ T cells from blood. These receptors were obtained from a man aged 18 to 30 in good health.

This clone was seen more than once but under ten times. The gene calls are TRBV5-6 and TRBJ2-5; 8 nucleotides line up with TRBD2. The CDR3 contains 15 residues. Losses at the gene ends were 2 bases for V and 7 bases for J; bases not matched to a gene: 10. Germline V gene sequence: CDR1 SGHDT, CDR2 YYEEEE. CDR3 region: CASSLGLASSGTQYF. The CDR3 bases are TGTGCCAGCAGCTTAGGACTAGCCTCCTCCGGGACCCAGTACTTC.

Only a few counts were recorded for this clone. The chain carries TRBV11-2 and TRBJ2-5; the match to TRBD2 covers 7 bases. The length of the CDR3 is 15 residues. The J segment lost 2 bases and the V segment lost 6 bases, leaving 9 bases of the junction unmatched. The germline gives CDR1 SGHAT, CDR2 FQNNGV. The CDR3 loop reads CASRTPGRGQETQYF. In DNA, the CDR3 is TGTGCCAGCAGGACGCCAGGGAGGGGACAAGAGACCCAGTACTTC.

In this sample, this clone turned up a few times. The J gene is TRBJ2-7, the V gene TRBV30; D gene ambiguous. The CDR3 is 14 residues long. The V end lost 2 bases, the J end lost 3 bases, and 14 bases lay between the germline ends. CDR1 is GTSNPN, CDR2 SVGIG, per germline (reference sequence). As DNA, the CDR3 is TGTGCCTGGAGTAAGACCTGGGCCCTCTACGAGCAGTACTTC. It specifies CAWSKTWALYEQYF.

This clone was observed a handful of times. The rearrangement uses TRBV28 and TRBJ2-7; tentative D call: TRBD1 (6 bases). The CDR3 totals 14 residues. The V gene's germline CDR1 is MDHEN and CDR2 SYDVKM. The V and J ends lost 6 bases and 6 bases respectively, with 18 bases between them. CDR3 nucleotide sequence: TGTGCCAGCAGCCCTGGACAGCTGCCGTCCGAGCAGTACTTC. This encodes CASSPGQLPSEQYF. The complete variable domain, with remaining parts taken from reference TRBV28 and TRBJ2-7, reads DVKVTQSSRYLVKRTGEKVFLECVQDMDHENMFWYRQDPGLGLRLIYFSYDVKMKEKGDIPEGYSVSREKKERFSLILESASTNQTSMYLCASSPGQLPSEQYFGPGTRLTVT.

The V gene is TRBV5-1, the J gene TRBJ1-1, with D possibly TRBD1 on 6 matching bases. The CDR3 is 14 amino acids. The V end was cut by 0 bases, the J end by 5 bases, with 11 bases between. CDR1 is SGHRS and CDR2 is YFSETQ in the germline V gene. Here the CDR3 DNA reads TGCGCCAGCAGCTTGGCGGTCAGGGGTACTGAAGCTTTCTTT. It translates to CASSLAVRGTEAFF.

The genes are TRBV5-6 and TRBJ2-7, with 7 bases fitting TRBD1. V shed 3 bases and J 2 bases; nucleotides not matched to a gene: 5. The CDR3 extends over 14 amino acids. Germline V gives CDR1 SGHDT, CDR2 YYEEEE. The CDR3 loop reads CASSSRDSPYEQYF. Here the CDR3 DNA reads TGTGCCAGCAGCTCCCGGGACAGTCCCTACGAGCAGTACTTC. Full variable domain (missing parts from reference TRBV5-6 and TRBJ2-7): DAGVTQSPTHLIKTRGQQVTLRCSPKSGHDTVSWYQQALGQGPQFIFQYYEEEERQRGNFPDRFSGHQFPNYSSELNVNALLLGDSALYLCASSSRDSPYEQYFGPGTRLTVT.

The chain recombines TRBV11-2 with TRBJ2-3, with D maybe TRBD2 (5 bases). There are 13 residues in the CDR3. CDR1 is SGHAT, CDR2 FQNNGV, per germline. V lost 8 bases, J lost 4 bases, and 13 bases lay in between. The CDR3 is CASARRFADTQYF. The DNA for the CDR3 is TGTGCCAGCGCGCGGAGGTTCGCAGATACGCAGTATTTT. Full variable domain (remainder filled in from reference TRBV11-2 and TRBJ2-3): EAGVAQSPRYKIIEKRQSVAFWCNPISGHATLYWYQQILGQGPKLLIQFQNNGVVDDSQLPKDRFSAERLKGVDSTLKIQPAKLEDSAVYLCASARRFADTQYFGPGTRLTVL.

The rearrangement joins TRBV28 to TRBJ2-2; no reliable D call. Trimming left V 7 bases short and J 0 bases short, with 12 bases between. Germline lookup yields CDR1 MDHEN and CDR2 SYDVKM. The CDR3 contains 15 residues. CDR3 loop: CASILGSANTGELFF. In DNA, the CDR3 is TGTGCCAGCATCCTCGGGTCAGCGAACACCGGGGAGCTGTTTTTT.

This clone was recorded a few times. CDR3 region: CASRTGRGFEGEAFF. The CDR3 DNA reads as TGTGCCAGCAGGACAGGGAGAGGATTTGAGGGTGAAGCTTTCTTT. The rearrangement joins TRBV28 to TRBJ1-1; 7 bases are shared with TRBD1. CDR3 length: 15 residues. Germline-derived CDR1 and CDR2 are MDHEN and SYDVKM. Germline trimming cut 6 bases from V and 7 bases from J; bases unmatched to any gene: 14. The full variable domain, in which reference TRBV28 and TRBJ1-1 provide the parts outside the CDR3, is DVKVTQSSRYLVKRTGEKVFLECVQDMDHENMFWYRQDPGLGLRLIYFSYDVKMKEKGDIPEGYSVSREKKERFSLILESASTNQTSMYLCASRTGRGFEGEAFFGQGTRLTVV.

The rearrangement joins TRBV7-3 to TRBJ2-1, with TRBD2 matching 10 bases. The V gene's germline CDR1 is SGHTA and CDR2 FQGTGA. Unmatched junction bases numbered 10, after V lost 5 bases and J lost 9 bases. The CDR3 spans 15 residues. The CDR3 spells CASSPNLAGVTEQFF. CDR3 coding DNA: TGTGCCAGCAGCCCTAATCTAGCGGGGGTCACTGAGCAGTTCTTC. Looking up the rest from reference TRBV7-3 and TRBJ2-1 gives the full variable domain: GAGVSQTPSNKVTEKGKYVELRCDPISGHTALYWYRQSLGQGPEFLIYFQGTGAADDSGLPNDRFFAVRPEGSVSTLKIQRTERGDSAVYLCASSPNLAGVTEQFFGPGTRLTVL.

This clone turned up a few times. The rearrangement links TRBV5-1 to TRBJ2-1, with TRBD1 matching 9 bases. Germline V lookup: CDR1 SGHRS, CDR2 YFSETQ. V was pared by 0 bases and J by 15 bases, with 7 bases of the junction left unmatched. This CDR3 comprises 13 residues. The DNA for the CDR3 is TGCGCCAGCAGCTTGGACAGGGGGCACGACGCGTTCTTC. Its protein is CASSLDRGHDAFF.

The chain is built from TRBV9 and TRBJ2-1; 9 positions agree with TRBD2. Germline V CDR1 and CDR2: SGDLS, YYNGEE. V shed 4 bases and J 10 bases; nucleotides not matched to a gene: 12. This CDR3 comprises 15 residues. The CDR3 DNA sequence: TGTGCCAGCAGCAAACTAGCGGGCGGGATTAGGGAGCAGTTCTTC. It translates to CASSKLAGGIREQFF.

This clone was counted only a few times. The chain recombines TRBV7-2 with TRBJ2-2, with 7 nucleotides matching TRBD1. In germline, CDR1 is SGHTA, CDR2 FQGNSA. After removal of 4 bases from V and 5 bases from J, the junction contained 7 bases not matched to a gene. The CDR3 has 15 amino acids. The CDR3 sequence: CASSYLQGSTGELFF. Here the CDR3 DNA reads TGTGCCAGCAGCTACTTACAGGGGTCAACCGGGGAGCTGTTTTTT.

This sequence joins TRBV10-3 and TRBJ1-6; weak D call: TRBD1 (6 bases). V lost 4 bases and J 4 bases, leaving 8 bases between the germline ends. The length of the CDR3 is 14 residues. CDR1 is ENHRY and CDR2 is SYGVKD in the germline V gene. CDR3 coding DNA: TGTGCCATCAGTGCGGACAGTTATAATTCACCCCTCCACTTT. It yields the protein CAISADSYNSPLHF.

This chain uses TRBV7-3 with TRBJ2-7, with D perhaps TRBD1 (5 bases). The V and J ends lost 0 bases and 1 base respectively, with 13 bases between them. Germline V gene lookup returns CDR1 SGHTA and CDR2 FQGTGA. The CDR3 has 16 amino acids. The CDR3 DNA reads as TGTGCCAGCAGCTTAACAGGAACACGACAGTCCTACGAGCAGTACTTC. It is translated as CASSLTGTRQSYEQYF.

The V and J genes are TRBV6-5 and TRBJ1-2; possibly TRBD1 for D (6 bases). CDR3 length: 15 residues. Germline lookup yields CDR1 MNHEY and CDR2 SVGAGI. Trimming cost V 7 bases and J 3 bases, with 18 bases left between them. CDR3: CASNRDGNFDYGYTF. CDR3 DNA sequence: TGTGCCAGCAACAGGGACGGAAACTTCGACTATGGCTACACCTTC.

J is TRBJ1-4 and V is TRBV30; D unresolved. V was shortened by 1 base and J by 6 bases, with 9 bases between the two germline ends. The CDR3 extends over 13 amino acids. Germline-derived CDR1 and CDR2 are GTSNPN and SVGIG (reference sequence). The CDR3, as DNA: TGTGCCTGGAGTGCAGGTGAAGATGAAAAACTGTTTTTT. Its protein is CAWSAGEDEKLFF.

V and J are TRBV18 and TRBJ1-5, with 7 positions matching TRBD1. Germline CDR1 and CDR2: KGHSH and LQKENI. CDR3 size: 14 residues. The J segment lost 2 bases and the V segment lost 4 bases, leaving 2 bases of the junction unmatched. CDR3 protein: CASSQGAGNQPQHF. The CDR3 nucleotides are TGTGCCAGCTCACAGGGGGCTGGCAATCAGCCCCAGCATTTT.

CDR3 region: CASSQVASGYSYEQYF. The DNA for the CDR3 is TGCGCCAGCAGCCAAGTCGCTAGCGGTTACTCCTACGAGCAGTACTTC. The rearrangement links TRBV4-3 to TRBJ2-7, with 7 bases aligning to TRBD2. Looked up from germline, CDR1 is LGHNA and CDR2 is YSLEER. V trimming: 1 base; J trimming: 0 bases; junction bases outside the gene matches: 6. The CDR3 has 16 residues.

The chain joins TRBV7-2 to TRBJ2-5; possible D gene TRBD2, 6 bases. The CDR3 has 13 amino acids. Trimming took 5 bases from V and 7 from J, leaving 14 bases between them. Per the germline V gene, CDR1 is SGHTA and CDR2 is FQGNSA. CDR3 amino acids: CASSNDGAGTQYF. DNA of the CDR3: TGTGCCAGCAGCAACGACGGAGCGGGGACCCAGTACTTC.

V usage is TRBV7-2 and J usage is TRBJ2-7; 13 nucleotides align to TRBD2. V shed 5 bases and J 5 bases; nucleotides not matched to a gene: 9. The germline CDR1 and CDR2 sequences are SGHTA and FQGNSA. CDR3 length: 16 amino acids. CDR3 nucleotides: TGTGCCAGCAGCCGCCCTACTAGCGGGAGGGTCCACGAGCAGTACTTC. Translated: CASSRPTSGRVHEQYF.

The chain uses TRBV30 and TRBJ1-2; D unresolved. In germline, CDR1 is GTSNPN, CDR2 SVGIG (reference sequence). The ends were cut back, 0 bases at V and 0 bases at J, with 8 bases in the middle. CDR3 length: 14 amino acids. The CDR3 is CAWSVKGANYGYTF. CDR3 coding DNA: TGTGCCTGGAGTGTAAAAGGAGCTAACTATGGCTACACCTTC.

V is TRBV5-1 and J is TRBJ2-7, with a weak D call TRBD1 (6 bases). The CDR3 extends over 14 amino acids. CDR1 SGHRS and CDR2 YFSETQ come from the germline V gene. Trimming left V 1 base short and J 3 bases short, with 11 bases between. The CDR3 spells CASSLTGQLYEQYF. The CDR3 DNA reads TGCGCCAGCAGCTTGACCGGACAGCTCTACGAGCAGTACTTC.

This clone was counted a few times. This chain joins TRBV6-6 and TRBJ2-1; 9 bases agree with TRBD2. Per germline, CDR1 MNHNY and CDR2 SVGAGI (reference sequence). This CDR3 comprises 15 residues. V lost 1 base and J lost 8; bases outside the gene matches: 6. The CDR3 DNA sequence: TGTGCCAGCAGTTACTACGAGACTAGCGGTGATGAGCAGTTCTTC. Protein: CASSYYETSGDEQFF.

The sample holds a few counts of this clone. This sequence joins TRBV15 and TRBJ2-3; 8 positions match TRBD2. Germline V gene lookup returns CDR1 LNHNV and CDR2 YYDKDF (reference sequence). The CDR3 is made up of 14 amino acids. V lost 9 bases and J lost 2; bases outside the gene matches: 7. The CDR3 loop is CATRVAGSTDTQYF. CDR3 in DNA: TGTGCCACTCGAGTAGCGGGGTCCACAGATACGCAGTATTTT.